This T cell receptor beta chain stems from a study of metastatic and nonmetastatic thyroid tumors. Study summary: It was across blood and tumor or nodule tissue from malignant and benign thyroid patients that repertoires were compared.

About this clone: Its antigen is still unknown. The junction departs from the called germline gene at one end, perhaps through a read error.

Per the authors' pipeline: It was from CDR3 differences across clinicopathological groups that a distant-metastasis classifier for papillary thyroid cancer was built. TCRdb re-analyzed the PCR reads through MiXCR. TCRdb assigned the V and J calls; the authors' analysis was not used. Of 30,000 to 40,000 clones in the sample, 25% to 30% were seen once. All patients reached thyroid surgery having received no treatment beforehand. The study's findings and limits: Benign nodules reportedly had significantly lower TCR beta diversity than malignant thyroid tumors in blood and tumor.

The CDR3 has 15 amino acids. The germline CDR1 and CDR2 sequences are WNHNN and SYGVQD (reference sequence). The V gene is TRBV10-1, the J gene TRBJ1-3; D unclear. The sample comprised blood. The TCR was taken from a female donor with papillary thyroid cancer or a benign thyroid nodule (not recorded which). Some clones in this sample may be carry-over from other donors' samples. The CDR3 sequence: CASSEDNSSGNTIYF. For the CDR3, the DNA is TGCGCCAGCAGTGAAGATAATAGCTCTGGAAACACGATATATTTT.